This note documents a single TCR beta chain sequence. What it recognizes is unknown. The data belong to a study of shared clonotypes between healthy human individuals. Across the whole study: Each donor's CD8 memory used one plate, CD8 naive two, each CD4 subset three. Broader study findings: Generation probability values for non-shared clonotypes were lower than those for clonotypes shared by all four donors. The donor pool, a small one, limited the genetic and exposure-history diversity represented.

The authors split each subset's genomic DNA evenly across several immunoSEQ plates. The repertoire was sequenced with immunoSEQ multiplex PCR; TCRdb's copy has only in-frame clones and lacks some. The repertoire includes over 750,000 clones, approximately 97% of them detected once, and roughly 0.23% sits in the top ten. The naive CD8 fraction comprised CD45RO-negative cells positively selected for CCR7 and excluded terminally differentiated effector memory CD45RA+ cells. V lost 7 bases, J lost 4 bases, and 6 bases stayed unmatched. This CDR3 has 13 amino acids. CDR1 LNHDA and CDR2 SQIVND come from the germline V gene (reference sequence).

Sequencing was done on a sample of naive CD8+ T cells sorted from blood. V usage is TRBV19 and J usage is TRBJ1-2, with TRBD1 identical over 7 bases. The clonotype was recovered from a man aged 30-40 years in good health. CDR3 DNA sequence: TGTGCCAGTACCCAGGGGGGGCTCTATGGCTACACCTTC. It translates to CASTQGGLYGYTF.